These 22 T cell receptor beta chains share one sample of origin, sequenced in a study of blood T cell repertoires in COVID-19. Some clones are missing from TCRdb's copy, which holds only in-frame ones; the method was immunoSEQ multiplex PCR. The sample lists roughly 57,000 clones, approximately 89% occurring once. Sequencing was carried out using peripheral blood. The receptors derive from a man aged 55 to 70 with active or convalescent COVID-19.

This clone has only one observation. The CDR3 nucleotides are TGCGCCAGCAGCCAATCGTCCCGGACAAACACCGGGGAGCTGTTTTTT. This gives the protein CASSQSSRTNTGELFF. This sequence joins TRBV4-1 and TRBJ2-2; perhaps TRBD1 as D (5 bases). The V and J ends lost 2 bases and 2 bases respectively, with 12 bases between them. In germline, CDR1 is MGHRA, CDR2 YSYEKL. This CDR3 spans 16 amino acids.

The chain couples TRBV7-2 to TRBJ1-5; D is unclear. V lost 6 bases and J lost 7, with 13 bases in between. The CDR3 length is 13 residues. Germline CDR1 reads SGHTA; CDR2 reads FQGNSA. This chain's CDR3 is CASSPRSGQPQHF. The CDR3 DNA sequence: TGTGCCAGCAGTCCCAGGTCAGGCCAGCCCCAGCATTTT.

Here the CDR3 DNA reads TGTGCCAGCAGCTACCCCGGGACAGAGAATTCACCCCTCCACTTT. Residues: CASSYPGTENSPLHF. This sequence joins TRBV5-4 and TRBJ1-6; TRBD1 agrees at 7 bases. The CDR3 totals 15 residues. Germline trimming cut 3 bases from V and 7 bases from J; bases unmatched to any gene: 7. Germline CDR1 SGHNT, CDR2 YYREEE (reference sequence). Full variable domain (missing parts from reference TRBV5-4 and TRBJ1-6): ETGVTQSPTHLIKTRGQQVTLRCSSQSGHNTVSWYQQALGQGPQFIFQYYREEENGRGNFPPRFSGLQFPNYSSELNVNALELDDSALYLCASSYPGTENSPLHFGNGTRLTVT.

The V gene is TRBV14, the J gene TRBJ2-3, with 8 positions matching TRBD1. V lost 4 bases, J lost 2 bases, and 17 bases stayed unmatched. This CDR3 has 19 residues. Germline V gene sequence: CDR1 SGHDN, CDR2 FVKESK. The CDR3 nucleotides are TGTGCCAGCAGCCCAAGAGAGAACCGGGACAGGAGATTCACAGATACGCAGTATTTT. It translates to CASSPRENRDRRFTDTQYF.

V and J are TRBV7-9 and TRBJ1-4, with 9 positions matching TRBD1. Per the germline V gene, CDR1 is SEHNR and CDR2 is FQNEAQ (reference sequence). The CDR3 totals 14 residues. V lost 5 bases and J lost 7; bases outside the gene matches: 5. The CDR3 DNA follows: TGTGCCAGCAGCGACACAGGGGGCGTTGAAAAACTGTTTTTT. Translated: CASSDTGGVEKLFF.

The chain joins TRBV7-2 to TRBJ2-2, with D hard to call. This CDR3 has 18 residues. Germline V gene lookup returns CDR1 SGHTA and CDR2 FQGNSA. Trimming removed 2 bases from V and 6 bases from J, with 22 bases in between. The CDR3, as DNA: TGTGCCAGCAGCTTATTTAGTTTTACCCCCGTAACGGCCGGGGAGCTGTTTTTT. Amino acids: CASSLFSFTPVTAGELFF.

This sequence joins TRBV5-5 and TRBJ2-1, with D hard to call. The V end lost 1 base, the J end lost 8 bases, and 10 bases lay between the germline ends. CDR1 is SGHKS, CDR2 YYEKEE, per germline (reference sequence). The CDR3 length is 13 residues. The CDR3 DNA reads TGTGCCAGCAGCTTGATGGCCGCCGATGAGCAGTTCTTC. Translation: CASSLMAADEQFF.

The rearrangement links TRBV19 to TRBJ1-5; 7 nucleotides match TRBD1. Losses at the gene ends were 4 bases for V and 0 bases for J; bases not matched to a gene: 15. CDR1 LNHDA and CDR2 SQIVND come from the germline V gene (reference sequence). This CDR3 has 19 residues. The CDR3: CASSKNVGQENYSNQPQHF. The CDR3 region has the DNA TGTGCCAGTAGTAAAAACGTCGGACAGGAGAACTATAGCAATCAGCCCCAGCATTTT.

This clone appeared a single time. The chain recombines TRBV5-4 with TRBJ1-5, with D tentatively TRBD1 (5 bases). Trimming removed 0 bases from V and 2 bases from J, with 9 bases in between. CDR3 size: 15 residues. CDR1 and CDR2 from the germline V gene are SGHNT and YYREEE (reference sequence). Written as DNA, the CDR3 is TGTGCCAGCAGCTTGGACGGAGGGGGCAATCAGCCCCAGCATTTT. As protein: CASSLDGGGNQPQHF.

The V and J genes are TRBV7-9 and TRBJ1-1; perhaps TRBD1 as D (5 bases). This CDR3 is 14 amino acids long. Germline V gene data show CDR1 as SEHNR and CDR2 as FQNEAQ (reference sequence). Trimming cost V 0 bases and J 6 bases, with 11 bases left between them. CDR3 coding DNA: TGTGCCAGCAGCTTAGCGCGTTCGGGGGCTGAAGCTTTCTTT. Its translation: CASSLARSGAEAFF. Full variable domain (remainder filled in from reference TRBV7-9 and TRBJ1-1): DTGVSQNPRHKITKRGQNVTFRCDPISEHNRLYWYRQTLGQGPEFLTYFQNEAQLEKSRLLSDRFSAERPKGSFSTLEIQRTEQGDSAMYLCASSLARSGAEAFFGQGTRLTVV.

The J gene is TRBJ2-7, the V gene TRBV6-1, with 10 bases that match TRBD1. The ends lost 0 bases at V and 6 bases at J; junction bases unmatched: 2. This CDR3 spans 14 amino acids. Per germline, CDR1 MNHNS and CDR2 SASEGT. The CDR3 DNA reads as TGTGCCAGCAGTGAAGCCGGGACAGGGGCCGAGCAGTACTTC. Residues: CASSEAGTGAEQYF.

V usage is TRBV6-2 or TRBV6-3 and J usage is TRBJ2-1; the D gene is possibly TRBD1 (5 bases). Germline V lookup: CDR1 MNHEY, CDR2 SVGEGT. CDR3 length: 13 amino acids. V was clipped by 3 bases and J by 3 bases, with 6 bases between them. CDR3 region: CASSYDSYNEQFF. CDR3 nucleotide sequence: TGTGCCAGCAGTTATGACAGCTACAATGAGCAGTTCTTC.

The chain couples TRBV6-5 to TRBJ1-3, with a tentative D call TRBD1 (5 bases). V lost 2 bases and J 3 bases, leaving 11 bases between the germline ends. The CDR3 covers 15 residues. Germline V gene data show CDR1 as MNHEY and CDR2 as SVGAGI. CDR3 coding DNA: TGTGCCAGCAGTTACAGCGGGACTGTTGGAAACACCATATATTTT. This sequence encodes CASSYSGTVGNTIYF.

J is TRBJ2-5 and V is TRBV6-5; 9 nucleotides align to TRBD1. The CDR3 is made up of 15 amino acids. Germline loops: CDR1 MNHEY, CDR2 SVGAGI. V lost 7 bases to trimming and J lost 1 base; unmatched junction nucleotides: 7. The DNA of the CDR3 is TGTGCCAGCAACACGAACAGGGGGCGCCAAGAGACCCAGTACTTC. Translated: CASNTNRGRQETQYF.

V and J are TRBV27 and TRBJ1-1; D remains unclear. Germline V gene lookup returns CDR1 MNHEY and CDR2 SMNVEV (reference sequence). V gave up 2 bases and J gave up 1 base, with 8 bases separating them. The CDR3 runs 14 residues. The CDR3 loop reads CASSLGIPNTEAFF. The CDR3 DNA reads TGTGCCAGCAGTTTAGGCATTCCGAACACTGAAGCTTTCTTT.

This chain uses TRBV18 with TRBJ1-6, with D uncertain. The V gene lost 0 bases and the J gene lost 2 bases, with 5 bases spanning the gap. The CDR3 runs 15 residues. Germline lookup yields CDR1 KGHSH and CDR2 LQKENI. DNA for the CDR3: TGTGCCAGCTCACCACCAGCCACCTATAATTCACCCCTCCACTTT. Amino acid sequence: CASSPPATYNSPLHF.

V usage is TRBV29-1 and J usage is TRBJ1-2, with 10 nucleotides matching TRBD1. Germline CDR1 SQVTM, CDR2 ANQGSEA. Losses at the gene ends were 4 bases for V and 1 base for J; bases not matched to a gene: 6. The CDR3 length is 15 residues. The CDR3 nucleotides read TGCAGCGTTGGGGGACAGGGGTCCTTTAACTATGGCTACACCTTC. It codes for CSVGGQGSFNYGYTF.

The chain uses TRBV6-6 and TRBJ2-1, with D possibly TRBD1 on 6 matching bases. This CDR3 spans 15 amino acids. Germline V gene sequence: CDR1 MNHNY, CDR2 SVGAGI (reference sequence). Trimming cost V 5 bases and J 2 bases, with 13 bases left between them. The CDR3 protein is CASSIAGVTYNEQFF. The CDR3 bases are TGTGCCAGCAGTATCGCAGGGGTGACCTACAATGAGCAGTTCTTC.

The chain is built from TRBV6-5 and TRBJ2-2, with 7 bases that match TRBD2. The germline V gene encodes CDR1 MNHEY and CDR2 SVGAGI. This CDR3 comprises 15 residues. With 6 bases clipped from V and 5 bases from J, the junction kept 9 bases outside the gene matches. CDR3 nucleotides: TGTGCCAGCAGCTACGAGCGGGGACCAACCGGGGAGCTGTTTTTT. Translating it yields CASSYERGPTGELFF.

The chain recombines TRBV13 with TRBJ2-7, with 13 nucleotides matching TRBD2. Germline V lookup: CDR1 PRHDT, CDR2 FYEKMQ (reference sequence). This CDR3 contains 15 residues. V was pared by 4 bases and J by 0 bases, with 0 bases of the junction left unmatched. CDR3 residues: CASSWTSGGSYEQYF. CDR3 nucleotides: TGTGCCAGCAGCTGGACTAGCGGGGGCTCCTACGAGCAGTACTTC.

V is TRBV7-2 and J is TRBJ1-1, with TRBD1 as a possible D gene (5 bases). The V end lost 8 bases, the J end lost 5 bases, and 24 bases lay between the germline ends. Germline CDR1 SGHTA, CDR2 FQGNSA. CDR3 length: 16 amino acids. The CDR3 protein is CASAPRGRGRGTEAFF. Written as DNA, the CDR3 is TGTGCCAGCGCACCTCGAGGGAGGGGACGCGGTACTGAAGCTTTCTTT.

The chain links TRBV25-1 to TRBJ2-3; the match to TRBD2 covers 7 bases. The germline V gene encodes CDR1 MGHDK and CDR2 SYGVNS. CDR3 size: 14 residues. J lost 2 bases, V lost 2 bases, and 1 base had no gene match. CDR3 in amino acids: CASSERLATDTQYF. The CDR3 region has the DNA TGTGCCAGCAGTGAACGACTAGCCACAGATACGCAGTATTTT.